This record looks at one T cell receptor (beta chain) sequence and its context. The record originates from a study of PD-L1 blockade in urothelial cancer. Repertoires were generated with immunoSEQ multiplex PCR, while TCRdb's copy carries only in-frame clones and drops some. The sample yields about 30,000 clones, 80% to 90% seen once. V dropped 4 bases and J dropped 8; count of bases not matched to a gene: 15. The germline CDR1 and CDR2 sequences are MGHRA and YSYEKL. CDR3 length: 16 residues. The input for sequencing was PBMCs, taken around atezolizumab (anti-PD-L1) treatment. V gene TRBV4-1 combines with J gene TRBJ1-1, with 8 bases identical to TRBD1. The clonotype comes from a man in his fifties with urothelial cancer. The CDR3 coding sequence is TGCGCCAGCAGCCTAGGGCCCGGGACAGGTGCTTCCGAAGCTTTCTTT. This gives the protein CASSLGPGTGASEAFF.